The next 23 T cell receptor beta chains were all read from a single sample in a study of a mutant IDH1 vaccine in newly diagnosed glioma. The time point is: week 5, during vaccination. Vaccinated patients received 300 ug of mutant IDH1 20-mer peptide per dose, with topical imiquimod. Their antigens are not known. The repertoire was sequenced with immunoSEQ multiplex PCR; TCRdb's copy has only in-frame clones and lacks some. Among approximately 27,000 clones, 89% were seen once, and the ten largest hold 15% to 25%. Sequenced material: PBMCs, taken from a glioma patient whose treatment included an IDH1 peptide vaccine. These receptors came from a man between 18 and 35 years old with glioma.

This chain links TRBV6-5 with TRBJ1-1, with D possibly TRBD1 on 6 matching bases. The V end lost 4 bases, the J end lost 1 base, and 16 bases lay between the germline ends. The CDR3 spans 16 residues. Germline-derived CDR1 and CDR2 are MNHEY and SVGAGI. The CDR3 nucleotides read TGTGCCAGCAGTTCGGCACAGGGAAGATCGAACACTGAAGCTTTCTTT. Residues: CASSSAQGRSNTEAFF.

V is TRBV5-1 and J is TRBJ2-5; possibly TRBD1 for D (6 bases). The CDR3 consists of 12 residues. V was pared by 4 bases and J by 6 bases, with 10 bases between. Germline V gene lookup returns CDR1 SGHRS and CDR2 YFSETQ. CDR3 sequence: CASSTDRKTQYF. The CDR3 region has the DNA TGCGCCAGCAGCACCGACAGGAAGACCCAGTACTTC.

The CDR3 nucleotides are TGTGCCAGCAGCTTAAATACTGGATCCTACGAGCAGTACTTC. Its translation: CASSLNTGSYEQYF. The chain joins TRBV7-2 to TRBJ2-7, with D uncertain. The CDR3 covers 14 residues. V gave up 2 bases and J gave up 1 base, with 9 bases separating them. Germline values: CDR1 SGHTA, CDR2 FQGNSA. Based on the CDR3 plus reference TRBV7-2 and TRBJ2-7, the full variable domain is GAGVSQSPSNKVTEKGKDVELRCDPISGHTALYWYRQSLGQGLEFLIYFQGNSAPDKSGLPSDRFSAERTGGSVSTLTIQRTQQEDSAVYLCASSLNTGSYEQYFGPGTRLTVT.

The chain employs TRBV14 and TRBJ2-5, with a tentative D call TRBD1 (5 bases). Looked up from germline, CDR1 is SGHDN and CDR2 is FVKESK. V lost 1 base and J 1 base, leaving 13 bases between the germline ends. The CDR3 loop spans 16 amino acids. The CDR3 coding sequence is TGTGCCAGCAGCCAAGCCAGGAGACAGATCCAAGAGACCCAGTACTTC. Its protein product is CASSQARRQIQETQYF.

The chain is built from TRBV4-1 and TRBJ1-2; TRBD1 agrees at 10 bases. The length of the CDR3 is 15 residues. V shed 2 bases and J 3 bases; nucleotides not matched to a gene: 3. From germline, CDR1 is MGHRA and CDR2 YSYEKL. The DNA of the CDR3 is TGCGCCAGCAGCCAATCGACAGGGGGCGACTATGGCTACACCTTC. Protein product: CASSQSTGGDYGYTF.

The chain is built from TRBV11-2 and TRBJ1-1; maybe TRBD1 (6 bases). This CDR3 has 15 amino acids. Germline CDR1 and CDR2: SGHAT and FQNNGV. Trimming took off 3 bases at V and 4 bases at J, with 15 bases between the two ends. The CDR3 sequence is CASSLVQGSGTEAFF. The CDR3 DNA reads TGTGCCAGCAGCTTGGTACAGGGCAGCGGCACTGAAGCTTTCTTT.

The chain employs TRBV7-9 and TRBJ1-1; D might be TRBD1 (5 bases). This CDR3 has 15 amino acids. Germline-derived CDR1 and CDR2 are SEHNR and FQNEAQ (reference sequence). V was clipped by 1 base and J by 3 bases, with 12 bases between them. The DNA for the CDR3 is TGTGCCAGCAGCTTAGTATCGGGGCGGTACACTGAAGCTTTCTTT. Amino acids: CASSLVSGRYTEAFF.

The genes are TRBV10-3 and TRBJ2-7; a weak D match, TRBD2 (6 bases). CDR1 is ENHRY and CDR2 is SYGVKD in the germline V gene. The V end was cut by 0 bases, the J end by 0 bases, with 12 bases between. This CDR3 spans 16 amino acids. In DNA, the CDR3 is TGTGCCATCAGTGAGTCGGAGGGACTTTTCTCCTACGAGCAGTACTTC. It specifies CAISESEGLFSYEQYF.

This sequence joins TRBV2 and TRBJ2-7, with D perhaps assigned TRBD1 or TRBD2 (5 bases each). This CDR3 has 13 residues. Germline V gene sequence: CDR1 SNHLY, CDR2 FYNNEI. Between the trimmed V and J ends, which lost 6 bases and 2 bases, there was a span of 11 bases. The CDR3 DNA is TGTGCCAGCAGACGGGACGGCCCCTACGAGCAGTACTTC. This codes for CASRRDGPYEQYF.

V gene TRBV7-9 combines with J gene TRBJ2-2; tentatively, D is TRBD2 (5 bases). This CDR3 region has 17 residues. Germline-derived CDR1 and CDR2 are SEHNR and FQNEAQ (reference sequence). Trimming pared 1 base from V and 0 bases from J, leaving 12 bases between. The CDR3 reads CASSLGPRVANTGELFF. The CDR3 nucleotides read TGTGCCAGCAGCTTAGGACCGCGGGTCGCGAACACCGGGGAGCTGTTTTTT. Full variable domain (outside the CDR3, taken from reference TRBV7-9 and TRBJ2-2): DTGVSQNPRHKITKRGQNVTFRCDPISEHNRLYWYRQTLGQGPEFLTYFQNEAQLEKSRLLSDRFSAERPKGSFSTLEIQRTEQGDSAMYLCASSLGPRVANTGELFFGEGSRLTVL.

The rearrangement links TRBV28 to TRBJ1-1; D uncertain. Per the germline V gene, CDR1 is MDHEN and CDR2 is SYDVKM. Trimming stripped 4 bases from V and 4 bases from J, with 7 bases between. The CDR3 extends over 12 amino acids. This CDR3 reads CASSSPPTEAFF. The CDR3 nucleotides read TGTGCCAGCAGTTCTCCCCCCACTGAAGCTTTCTTT.

CDR3 in amino acids: CASSLVTGVDEQFF. For the CDR3, the DNA is TGTGCCAGCAGCTTGGTTACGGGAGTCGATGAGCAGTTCTTC. The chain recombines TRBV5-6 with TRBJ2-1, with a weak D call TRBD2 (6 bases). This CDR3 contains 14 residues. Deletions cut 0 bases from V and 8 bases from J, with 12 bases between. CDR1 and CDR2 from the germline V gene are SGHDT and YYEEEE.

The V call is TRBV5-4, the J call TRBJ1-1, with D tentatively TRBD1 (5 bases). Deletions cut 0 bases from V and 1 base from J, with 13 bases between. Per the germline V gene, CDR1 is SGHNT and CDR2 is YYREEE (reference sequence). The length of the CDR3 is 16 residues. The CDR3 spells CASSLAGPGKNTEAFF. DNA for the CDR3: TGTGCCAGCAGCTTGGCCGGGCCAGGGAAGAACACTGAAGCTTTCTTT.

This clone is termed medium-sized. The CDR3 nucleotides are TGTGCCAGCAGTTCCGCGGGACTAGCAACCGGGGAGCTGTTTTTT. This translates into CASSSAGLATGELFF. The gene calls are TRBV27 and TRBJ2-2; 9 positions match TRBD2. Germline V CDR1 and CDR2: MNHEY, SMNVEV (reference sequence). The CDR3 runs 15 residues. Losses at the gene ends were 4 bases for V and 5 bases for J; bases not matched to a gene: 5.

The sample holds a few counts of this clone. The chain is built from TRBV14 and TRBJ1-4, with TRBD1 matching 7 bases. The CDR3 consists of 13 residues. Losses at the gene ends were 2 bases for V and 10 bases for J; bases not matched to a gene: 4. Germline values: CDR1 SGHDN, CDR2 FVKESK. CDR3 nucleotide sequence: TGTGCCAGCAGCCAAAGACAGGGTGGAAAACTGTTTTTT. It translates to CASSQRQGGKLFF. Based on the CDR3 plus reference TRBV14 and TRBJ1-4, the full variable domain is EAGVTQFPSHSVIEKGQTVTLRCDPISGHDNLYWYRRVMGKEIKFLLHFVKESKQDESGMPNNRFLAERTGGTYSTLKVQPAELEDSGVYFCASSQRQGGKLFFGSGTQLSVL.

This clone has only one observation. The gene calls are TRBV9 and TRBJ1-5; D is unresolved. This CDR3 region has 15 residues. The ends were cut back, 0 bases at V and 6 bases at J, with 13 bases in the middle. Germline V gives CDR1 SGDLS, CDR2 YYNGEE. CDR3 residues: CASSVGSGNSQPQHF. Here the CDR3 DNA reads TGTGCCAGCAGCGTAGGATCGGGGAATTCTCAGCCCCAGCATTTT.

This chain joins TRBV5-6 and TRBJ1-2; 7 nucleotides line up with TRBD1. V gave up 1 base and J gave up 5 bases; unmatched junction bases: 5. CDR1 is SGHDT, CDR2 YYEEEE, per germline. The CDR3 has 14 amino acids. CDR3 DNA sequence: TGTGCCAGCAGCTTGAAAGACAGGGCTTATGGCTACACCTTC. Translated: CASSLKDRAYGYTF.

This rearrangement joins TRBV4-3 to TRBJ1-1; 8 bases fit TRBD1. This CDR3 is built from 13 residues. Germline values: CDR1 LGHNA, CDR2 YSLEER. Losses at the gene ends were 4 bases for V and 3 bases for J; bases not matched to a gene: 1. CDR3 bases: TGCGCCAGCAGCCTGGACAGGGACACTGAAGCTTTCTTT. Translated, it gives CASSLDRDTEAFF.

The chain joins TRBV7-9 to TRBJ2-7; 9 nucleotides match TRBD1. CDR3 length equals 15 residues. J lost 4 bases, V lost 1 base, and 5 bases had no gene match. Germline CDR1 is SEHNR and CDR2 is FQNEAQ (reference sequence). This chain's CDR3 is CASSLVGTGFYEQYF. DNA for the CDR3: TGTGCCAGCAGCTTAGTAGGGACAGGGTTTTACGAGCAGTACTTC.

This clone is a singleton in its sample. This rearrangement joins TRBV2 to TRBJ1-2, with 9 nucleotides matching TRBD1. This CDR3 is built from 16 residues. With 7 bases clipped from V and 0 bases from J, the junction kept 9 bases outside the gene matches. Germline V lookup: CDR1 SNHLY, CDR2 FYNNEI. The CDR3 spells CASKLATGGTNYGYTF. For the CDR3, the DNA is TGTGCCAGCAAACTGGCGACAGGGGGAACTAACTATGGCTACACCTTC. The variable domain in full, with the rest retrieved from reference TRBV2 and TRBJ1-2, is EPEVTQTPSHQVTQMGQEVILRCVPISNHLYFYWYRQILGQKVEFLVSFYNNEISEKSEIFDDQFSVERPDGSNFTLKIRSTKLEDSAMYFCASKLATGGTNYGYTFGSGTRLTVV.

The genes are TRBV4-1 and TRBJ1-4; possibly TRBD1 for D (5 bases). The CDR3 totals 13 residues. Trimming cost V 1 base and J 6 bases, with 6 bases left between them. Germline-derived CDR1 and CDR2 are MGHRA and YSYEKL. CDR3 protein: CASSQGTHEKLFF. The CDR3 DNA follows: TGCGCCAGCAGCCAAGGGACACATGAAAAACTGTTTTTT.

This chain uses TRBV7-6 with TRBJ2-7; 11 nucleotides line up with TRBD1. CDR1 is SGHVS, CDR2 FNYEAQ, per germline. J lost 2 bases, V lost 5 bases, and 5 bases had no gene match. CDR3 size: 15 residues. The CDR3 DNA sequence: TGTGCCAGCAGCGGCCTGGGACAGGGGGCCTACGAGCAGTACTTC. Its protein is CASSGLGQGAYEQYF. Drawing the rest from reference TRBV7-6 and TRBJ2-7, the complete variable domain is GAGVSQSPRYKVTKRGQDVALRCDPISGHVSLYWYRQALGQGPEFLTYFNYEAQQDKSGLPNDRFSAERPEGSISTLTIQRTEQRDSAMYRCASSGLGQGAYEQYFGPGTRLTVT.

The V call is TRBV10-3, the J call TRBJ1-1; 9 nucleotides match TRBD1. The CDR3 has 15 residues. CDR1 ENHRY and CDR2 SYGVKD come from the germline V gene. With V trimmed by 9 bases and J by 0 bases, 8 bases remained unmatched. The CDR3 sequence: CAISGQGTLNTEAFF. Here the CDR3 DNA reads TGTGCCATTTCGGGACAGGGAACCTTGAACACTGAAGCTTTCTTT.